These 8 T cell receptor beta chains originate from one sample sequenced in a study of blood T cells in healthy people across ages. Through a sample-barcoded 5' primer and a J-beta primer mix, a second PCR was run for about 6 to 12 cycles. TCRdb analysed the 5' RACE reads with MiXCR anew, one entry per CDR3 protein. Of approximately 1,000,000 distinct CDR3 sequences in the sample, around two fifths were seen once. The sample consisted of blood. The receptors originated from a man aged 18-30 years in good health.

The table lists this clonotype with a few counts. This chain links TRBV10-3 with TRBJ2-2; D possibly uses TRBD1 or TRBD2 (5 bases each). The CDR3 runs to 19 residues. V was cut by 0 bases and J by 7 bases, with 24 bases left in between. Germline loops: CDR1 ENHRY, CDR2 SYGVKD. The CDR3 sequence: CAISESRQSRGPEGGELFF. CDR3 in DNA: TGTGCCATCAGTGAGTCAAGACAGAGTAGAGGACCTGAGGGCGGGGAGCTGTTTTTT.

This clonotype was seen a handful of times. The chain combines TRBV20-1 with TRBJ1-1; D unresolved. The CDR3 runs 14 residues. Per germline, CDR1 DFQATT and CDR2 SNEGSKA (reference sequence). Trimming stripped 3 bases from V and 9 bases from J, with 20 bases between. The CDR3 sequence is CSASFLRTDGKAFF. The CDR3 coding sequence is TGCAGTGCTAGTTTCCTCAGGACGGATGGCAAAGCTTTCTTT.

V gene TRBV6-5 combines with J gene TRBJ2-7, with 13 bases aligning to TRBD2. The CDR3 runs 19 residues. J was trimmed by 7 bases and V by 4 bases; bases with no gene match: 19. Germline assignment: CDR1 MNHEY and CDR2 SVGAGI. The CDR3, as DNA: TGTGCCAGCAGTTTCTCCTTTGGGACTAGCGGGGCACCGTACAATGAGCAGTACTTC. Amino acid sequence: CASSFSFGTSGAPYNEQYF.

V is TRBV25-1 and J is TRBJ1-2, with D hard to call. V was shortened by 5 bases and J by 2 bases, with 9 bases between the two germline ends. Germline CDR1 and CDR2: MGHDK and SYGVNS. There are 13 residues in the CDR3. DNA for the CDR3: TGTGCCAGCAGTCACCCCACGAACTATGGCTACACCTTC. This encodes CASSHPTNYGYTF.

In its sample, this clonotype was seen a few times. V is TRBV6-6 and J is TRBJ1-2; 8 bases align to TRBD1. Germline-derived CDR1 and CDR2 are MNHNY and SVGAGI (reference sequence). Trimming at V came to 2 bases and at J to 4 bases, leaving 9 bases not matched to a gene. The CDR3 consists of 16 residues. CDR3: CASSYVVRGQGYGYTF. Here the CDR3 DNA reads TGTGCCAGCAGTTACGTTGTCAGGGGGCAAGGCTATGGCTACACCTTC.

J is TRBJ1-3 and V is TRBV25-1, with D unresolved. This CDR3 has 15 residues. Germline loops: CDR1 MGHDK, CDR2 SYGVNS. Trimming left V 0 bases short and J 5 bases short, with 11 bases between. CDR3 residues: CASSEYRGERNTIYF. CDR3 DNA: TGTGCCAGCAGTGAATATAGAGGAGAGAGAAACACCATATATTTT.

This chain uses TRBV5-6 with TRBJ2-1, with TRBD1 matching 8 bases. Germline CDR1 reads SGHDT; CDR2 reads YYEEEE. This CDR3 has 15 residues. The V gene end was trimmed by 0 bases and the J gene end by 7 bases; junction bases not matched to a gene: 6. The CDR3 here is CASSLVRTGGNEQFF. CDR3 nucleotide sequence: TGTGCCAGCAGCTTGGTTAGAACAGGGGGGAATGAGCAGTTCTTC.

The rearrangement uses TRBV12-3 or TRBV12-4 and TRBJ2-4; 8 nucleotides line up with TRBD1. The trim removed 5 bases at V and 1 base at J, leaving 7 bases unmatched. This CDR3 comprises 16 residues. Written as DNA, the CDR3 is TGTGCCAGCAGTACCCAGGACAGGGTGGCCAAAAACATTCAGTACTTC. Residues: CASSTQDRVAKNIQYF.